This TCR beta chain was sequenced for a study of CD8+ T cells in alopecia areata. Findings of the study overall: Numerous expanded lesional clones remained in scalp and blood during tofacitinib.

Treatment indicated: oral pan-JAK inhibitor, 5-10 mg twice daily. Researchers took lesional scalp punch biopsies and peripheral blood from people who were alopecia areata patients. This CDR3 contains 14 residues. J gave up 6 bases and V 2 bases, and 4 bases lay outside the gene matches. Per germline, CDR1 GTSNPN and CDR2 SVGIG (reference sequence). cDNA prepared by RNA extraction and subsequent reverse transcription served as the template for sequencing. The method was immunoSEQ multiplex PCR; TCRdb's version includes in-frame clones alone and lacks a portion of them. The sample includes under 350,000 clones, 58% of them seen just once. A word on this clone: Its antigen is as yet unknown.

The sample was CD4+ T cells sorted from blood, taken at week 24, from a patient treated with tofacitinib. The V gene is TRBV30, the J gene TRBJ2-1; TRBD2 matches 10 bases. This TCR was recovered from a human donor with alopecia areata. The CDR3, as DNA: TGTGCCTGGAGTACTAGCGGGGCGGTCAATGAGCAGTTCTTC. It is translated as CAWSTSGAVNEQFF.